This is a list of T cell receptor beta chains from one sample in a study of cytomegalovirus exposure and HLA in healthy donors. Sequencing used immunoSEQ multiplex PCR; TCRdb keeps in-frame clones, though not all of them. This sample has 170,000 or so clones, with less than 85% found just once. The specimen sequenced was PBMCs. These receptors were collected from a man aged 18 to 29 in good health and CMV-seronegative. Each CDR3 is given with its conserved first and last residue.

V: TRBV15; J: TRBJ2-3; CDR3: CATSRTSGGDTQYF
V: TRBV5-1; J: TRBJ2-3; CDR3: CASSSDRAPSTDTQYF
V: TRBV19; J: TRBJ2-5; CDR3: CASSPGTSGQETQYF
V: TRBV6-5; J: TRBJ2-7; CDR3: CASNQRTGSSNEQYF
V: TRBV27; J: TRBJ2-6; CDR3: CASSPAGGVAGANVLTF
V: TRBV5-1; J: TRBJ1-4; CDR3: CASSPRRPSVQFNNEKLFF
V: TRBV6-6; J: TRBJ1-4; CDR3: CASSFTQGEKLFF
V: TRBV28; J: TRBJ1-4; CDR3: CASRSNRGWGDNEKLFF
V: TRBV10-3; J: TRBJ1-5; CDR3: CAISDGGRGNQPQHF
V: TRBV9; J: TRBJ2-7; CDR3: CASSKGTVSGTEYF
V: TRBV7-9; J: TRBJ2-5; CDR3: CASSQRETQYF
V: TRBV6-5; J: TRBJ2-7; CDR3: CASSYSAQAVYEQYF
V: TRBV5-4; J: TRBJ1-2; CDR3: CASSLDTSEDYAF
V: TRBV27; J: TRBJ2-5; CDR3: CASSHRGGTQYF
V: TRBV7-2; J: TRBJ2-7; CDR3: CASSLTAYEQYF
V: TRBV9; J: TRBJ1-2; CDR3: CASSGTGSYGYTF
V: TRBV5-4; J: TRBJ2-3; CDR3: CASSLSAGTDTQYF
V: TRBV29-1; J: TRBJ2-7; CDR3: CSVEGQLPYEQYF
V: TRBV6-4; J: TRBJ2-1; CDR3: CASRRGSVWNEQFF
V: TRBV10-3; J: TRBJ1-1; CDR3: CAIRSTGRTEAFF
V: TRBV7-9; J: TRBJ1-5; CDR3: CASSRTGGEGNQPQHF
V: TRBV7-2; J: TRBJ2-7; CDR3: CASSLQGRIFYEQYF
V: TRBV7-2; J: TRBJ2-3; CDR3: CASSANRVGADTQYF
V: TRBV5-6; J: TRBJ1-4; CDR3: CASSLLGTEATNEKLFF
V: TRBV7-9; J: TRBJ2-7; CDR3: CSSSATGLEQYF
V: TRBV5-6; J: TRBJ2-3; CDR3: CASSLAGARDTQYF
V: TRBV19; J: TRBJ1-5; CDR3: CASRLDSKGNQPQHF
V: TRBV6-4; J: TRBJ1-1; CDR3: CASSDPGQGAINTEAFF
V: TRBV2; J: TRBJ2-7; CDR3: CASSETGPHYEQYF
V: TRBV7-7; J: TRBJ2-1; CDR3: CASSLEVAGKDNEQFF
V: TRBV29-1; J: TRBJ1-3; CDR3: CSVQTGVGNTIYF